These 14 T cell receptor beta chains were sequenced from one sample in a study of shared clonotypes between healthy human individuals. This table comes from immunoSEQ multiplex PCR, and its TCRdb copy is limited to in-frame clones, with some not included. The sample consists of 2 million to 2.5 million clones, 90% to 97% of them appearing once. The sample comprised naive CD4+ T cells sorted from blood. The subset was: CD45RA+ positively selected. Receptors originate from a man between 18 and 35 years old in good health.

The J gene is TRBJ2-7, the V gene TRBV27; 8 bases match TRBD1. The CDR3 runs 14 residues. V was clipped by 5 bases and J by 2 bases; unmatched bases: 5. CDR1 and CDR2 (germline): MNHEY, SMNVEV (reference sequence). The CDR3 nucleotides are TGTGCCAGCAGTCCACAACAGGGGGCCTACGAGCAGTACTTC. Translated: CASSPQQGAYEQYF.

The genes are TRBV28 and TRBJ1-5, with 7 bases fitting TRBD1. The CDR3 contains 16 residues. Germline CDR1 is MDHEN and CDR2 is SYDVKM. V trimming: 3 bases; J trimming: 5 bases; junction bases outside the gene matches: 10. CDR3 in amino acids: CASSFYLGTAHQPQHF. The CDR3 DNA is TGTGCCAGCAGTTTCTACCTCGGGACAGCTCATCAGCCCCAGCATTTT.

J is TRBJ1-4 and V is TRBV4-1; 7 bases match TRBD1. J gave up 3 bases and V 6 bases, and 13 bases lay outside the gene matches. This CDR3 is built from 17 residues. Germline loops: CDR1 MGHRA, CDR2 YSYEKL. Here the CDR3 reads CASSRPGQGDPNEKLFF. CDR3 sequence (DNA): TGCGCCAGCAGTCGCCCGGGGCAGGGGGATCCTAATGAAAAACTGTTTTTT.

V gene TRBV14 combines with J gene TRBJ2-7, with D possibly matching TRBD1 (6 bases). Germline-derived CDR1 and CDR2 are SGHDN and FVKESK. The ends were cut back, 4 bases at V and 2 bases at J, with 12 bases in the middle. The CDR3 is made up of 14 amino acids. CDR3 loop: CASSLRTDTYEQYF. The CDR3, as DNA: TGTGCCAGCAGCCTCCGGACAGATACCTACGAGCAGTACTTC.

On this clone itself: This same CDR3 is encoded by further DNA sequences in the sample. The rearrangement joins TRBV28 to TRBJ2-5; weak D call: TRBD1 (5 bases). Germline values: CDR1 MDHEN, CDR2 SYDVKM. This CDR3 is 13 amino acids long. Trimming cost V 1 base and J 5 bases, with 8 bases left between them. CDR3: CASSLSGLETQYF. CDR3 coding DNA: TGTGCCAGCAGTTTATCAGGGTTGGAGACCCAGTACTTC.

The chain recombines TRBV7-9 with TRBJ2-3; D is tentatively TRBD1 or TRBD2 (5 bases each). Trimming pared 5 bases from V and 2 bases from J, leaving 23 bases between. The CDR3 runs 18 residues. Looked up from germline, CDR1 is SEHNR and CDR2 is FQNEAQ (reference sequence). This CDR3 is CASSPSRFGRDHTDTQYF. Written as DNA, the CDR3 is TGTGCCAGCAGCCCCTCCCGGTTTGGCAGGGACCACACAGATACGCAGTATTTT.

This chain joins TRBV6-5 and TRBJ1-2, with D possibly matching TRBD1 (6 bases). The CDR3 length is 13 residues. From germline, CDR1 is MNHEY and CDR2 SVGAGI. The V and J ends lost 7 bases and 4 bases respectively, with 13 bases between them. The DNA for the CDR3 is TGTGCCAGCACGGGGGGCCTCGGCTATGGCTACACCTTC. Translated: CASTGGLGYGYTF.

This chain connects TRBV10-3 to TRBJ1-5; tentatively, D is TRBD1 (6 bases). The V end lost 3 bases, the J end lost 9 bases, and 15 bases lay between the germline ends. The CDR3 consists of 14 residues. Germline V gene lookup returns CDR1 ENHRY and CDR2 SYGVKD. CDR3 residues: CAISDSIQGRPQHF. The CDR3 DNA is TGTGCCATCAGTGATTCGATACAGGGCCGGCCCCAGCATTTT.

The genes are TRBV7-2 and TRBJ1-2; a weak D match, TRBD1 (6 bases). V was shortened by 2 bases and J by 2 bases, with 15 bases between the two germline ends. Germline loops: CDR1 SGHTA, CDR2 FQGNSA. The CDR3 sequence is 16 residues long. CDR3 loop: CASSLITGLRNYGYTF. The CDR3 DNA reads TGTGCCAGCAGCTTAATAACAGGGCTAAGAAACTATGGCTACACCTTC.

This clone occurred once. For the CDR3, the DNA is TGTGCCAGCACCCTTTTGCTGCTGGCGGGAACCTACAATGAGCAGTTCTTC. As protein: CASTLLLLAGTYNEQFF. The rearrangement links TRBV11-1 to TRBJ2-1, with D tentatively TRBD2 (6 bases). V dropped 7 bases and J dropped 2 bases, with 21 bases sitting between them. CDR1 and CDR2 (germline): SGHAT, FQDESV (reference sequence). The CDR3 runs to 17 residues.

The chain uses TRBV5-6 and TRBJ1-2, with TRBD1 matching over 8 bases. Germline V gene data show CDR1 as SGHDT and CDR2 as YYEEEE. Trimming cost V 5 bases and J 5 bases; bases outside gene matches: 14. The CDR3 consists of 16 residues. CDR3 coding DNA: TGTGCCAGCAGGTACGGACAGGGTTATGGAGAATATGGCTACACCTTC. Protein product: CASRYGQGYGEYGYTF.

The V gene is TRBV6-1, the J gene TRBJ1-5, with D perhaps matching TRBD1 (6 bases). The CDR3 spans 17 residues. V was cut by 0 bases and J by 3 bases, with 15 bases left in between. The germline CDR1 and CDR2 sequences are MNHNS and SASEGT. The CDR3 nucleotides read TGTGCCAGCAGTGAAGCGCGGCAGGGGAGCTTCAATCAGCCCCAGCATTTT. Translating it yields CASSEARQGSFNQPQHF.

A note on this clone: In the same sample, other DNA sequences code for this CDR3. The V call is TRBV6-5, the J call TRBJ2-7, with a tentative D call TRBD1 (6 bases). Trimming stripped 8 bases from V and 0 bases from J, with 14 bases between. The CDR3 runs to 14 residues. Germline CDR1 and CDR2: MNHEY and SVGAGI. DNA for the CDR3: TGTGCCAGCTCCCGGACAGTTAGCTCCTACGAGCAGTACTTC. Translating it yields CASSRTVSSYEQYF.

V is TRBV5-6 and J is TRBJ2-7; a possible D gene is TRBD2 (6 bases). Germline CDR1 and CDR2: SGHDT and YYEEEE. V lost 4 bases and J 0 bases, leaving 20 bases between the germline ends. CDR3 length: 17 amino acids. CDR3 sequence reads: CASSGEREDRSSYEQYF. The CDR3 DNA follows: TGTGCCAGCAGCGGAGAGAGGGAGGACCGGAGCTCCTACGAGCAGTACTTC. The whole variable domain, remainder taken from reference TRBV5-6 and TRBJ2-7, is DAGVTQSPTHLIKTRGQQVTLRCSPKSGHDTVSWYQQALGQGPQFIFQYYEEEERQRGNFPDRFSGHQFPNYSSELNVNALLLGDSALYLCASSGEREDRSSYEQYFGPGTRLTVT.